These 10 T cell receptor beta chains were sequenced from one sample in a study of shared clonotypes between healthy human individuals. Repertoires were generated with immunoSEQ multiplex PCR, while TCRdb's copy carries only in-frame clones and drops some. The sample holds some 680,000 clones, about three quarters seen once. Sequenced sample: memory CD4+ T cells sorted from blood. Documented subset: CD45RA-negative fraction. The receptors come from a woman in her thirties in good health.

The chain couples TRBV11-2 to TRBJ2-7; 15 bases fit TRBD2. With 5 bases clipped from V and 2 bases from J, the junction kept 7 bases outside the gene matches. From germline, CDR1 is SGHAT and CDR2 FQNNGV. The CDR3 covers 17 residues. The CDR3 sequence: CASSAGTSGRPPYEQYF. CDR3 DNA sequence: TGTGCCAGCAGCGCCGGGACTAGCGGGAGGCCCCCCTACGAGCAGTACTTC.

With respect to this clone: In the same sample, other DNA sequences code for this CDR3. The rearrangement uses TRBV15 and TRBJ2-7; TRBD2 might be the D (6 bases). Germline-derived CDR1 and CDR2 are LNHNV and YYDKDF (reference sequence). The ends were cut back, 0 bases at V and 3 bases at J, with 15 bases in the middle. This CDR3 has 16 amino acids. DNA of the CDR3: TGTGCCACCAGCAGAGATTTGGCCGGGACTTTCTACGAGCAGTACTTC. This translates into CATSRDLAGTFYEQYF.

As regards this clone: Different DNA sequences within this sample yield the same CDR3. CDR3 sequence reads: CASTKYSGANVLTF. DNA for the CDR3: TGTGCCAGCACTAAGTACTCTGGGGCCAACGTCCTGACTTTC. V is TRBV27 and J is TRBJ2-6; D remains unclear. Germline CDR1 MNHEY, CDR2 SMNVEV (reference sequence). V was shortened by 7 bases and J by 0 bases, with 7 bases between the two germline ends. The CDR3 runs to 14 residues.

The V call is TRBV5-1, the J call TRBJ1-1, with TRBD1 matching over 9 bases. J was trimmed by 0 bases and V by 7 bases; bases with no gene match: 4. CDR1 SGHRS and CDR2 YFSETQ come from the germline V gene. The CDR3 consists of 14 residues. The CDR3 protein is CASGTGFMNTEAFF. The CDR3 nucleotides read TGCGCCAGCGGGACAGGGTTCATGAACACTGAAGCTTTCTTT.

The chain uses TRBV7-9 and TRBJ2-7; perhaps TRBD2 as D (6 bases). CDR1 and CDR2 from the germline V gene are SEHNR and FQNEAQ (reference sequence). This CDR3 spans 13 amino acids. V was shortened by 0 bases and J by 6 bases, with 9 bases between the two germline ends. CDR3 in DNA: TGTGCCAGCAGCTTAGCGGGGCGGGGCGAGCAGTACTTC. This gives the protein CASSLAGRGEQYF.

The chain couples TRBV4-1 to TRBJ2-3, with D possibly called TRBD1 or TRBD2 (5 bases each). Germline V gene lookup returns CDR1 MGHRA and CDR2 YSYEKL. V was shortened by 1 base and J by 3 bases, with 17 bases between the two germline ends. The CDR3 totals 17 residues. DNA of the CDR3: TGCGCCAGCAGCCAAGCCCTCGGTGGGGGTTCTACAGATACGCAGTATTTT. It yields the protein CASSQALGGGSTDTQYF.

V and J are TRBV18 and TRBJ2-1, with 7 bases that match TRBD1. CDR3 size: 12 residues. Trimming cost V 4 bases and J 9 bases; bases outside gene matches: 3. Germline assignment: CDR1 KGHSH and CDR2 LQKENI. The CDR3 sequence is CASSRQGSEQFF. CDR3 nucleotides: TGTGCCAGCTCACGACAGGGCTCTGAGCAGTTCTTC.

This sequence joins TRBV30 and TRBJ2-2, with 14 bases matching TRBD2. The CDR3 totals 16 residues. V was pared by 7 bases and J by 0 bases, with 4 bases of the junction left unmatched. The V gene's germline CDR1 is GTSNPN and CDR2 SVGIG (reference sequence). This chain's CDR3 is CASSGLAGANTGELFF. CDR3 coding DNA: TGTGCCTCCTCGGGACTAGCGGGAGCGAACACCGGGGAGCTGTTTTTT.

The chain recombines TRBV30 with TRBJ1-1; 8 bases match TRBD1. Per germline, CDR1 GTSNPN and CDR2 SVGIG (reference sequence). With V trimmed by 3 bases and J by 4 bases, 4 bases remained unmatched. This CDR3 contains 13 residues. The CDR3 loop reads CAWRLDRGTEAFF. For the CDR3, the DNA is TGTGCCTGGAGACTAGACAGGGGCACTGAAGCTTTCTTT.

V usage is TRBV18 and J usage is TRBJ1-1; TRBD1 might be the D (6 bases). Looked up from germline, CDR1 is KGHSH and CDR2 is LQKENI. Trimming took 1 base from V and 5 from J, leaving 11 bases between them. There are 14 residues in the CDR3. CDR3 bases: TGTGCCAGCTCACCACAGGCAGGGGAGACTGAAGCTTTCTTT. Encoded protein: CASSPQAGETEAFF.